The present T cell receptor (beta chain) was sequenced within a study of control samples from healthy donors and cancer patients. The germline V gene has CDR1 SGHDT and CDR2 YYEEEE. Trimming removed 2 bases from V and 2 bases from J, with 8 bases in between. The CDR3 contains 14 residues. Generated by immunoSEQ multiplex PCR, the TCRdb table keeps only in-frame clones and is missing some. In the table there are under 130,000 clones, approximately 90% of which are singletons. The rearrangement links TRBV5-6 to TRBJ1-3; D is unclear. The clonotype originates from a man aged 55 to 70 with lung cancer. Sequenced material: PBMCs. CDR3 bases: TGTGCCAGCAGCTTCTACAATCCTGGAAACACCATATATTTT. It yields the protein CASSFYNPGNTIYF.